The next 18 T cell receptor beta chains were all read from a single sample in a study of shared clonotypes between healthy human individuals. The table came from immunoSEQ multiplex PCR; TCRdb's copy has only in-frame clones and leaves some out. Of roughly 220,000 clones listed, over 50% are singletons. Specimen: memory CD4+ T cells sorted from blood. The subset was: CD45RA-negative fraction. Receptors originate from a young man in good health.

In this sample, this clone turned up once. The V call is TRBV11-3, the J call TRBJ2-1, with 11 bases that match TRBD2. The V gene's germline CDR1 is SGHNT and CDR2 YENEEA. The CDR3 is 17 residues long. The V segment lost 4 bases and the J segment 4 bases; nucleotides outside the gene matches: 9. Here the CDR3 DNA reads TGTGCCAGCAGCTCCGATAGCGGGAGGGCCTCGTACAATGAGCAGTTCTTC. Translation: CASSSDSGRASYNEQFF. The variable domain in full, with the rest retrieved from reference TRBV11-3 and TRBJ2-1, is EAGVVQSPRYKIIEKKQPVAFWCNPISGHNTLYWYLQNLGQGPELLIRYENEEAVDDSQLPKDRFSAERLKGVDSTLKIQPAELGDSAVYLCASSSDSGRASYNEQFFGPGTRLTVL.

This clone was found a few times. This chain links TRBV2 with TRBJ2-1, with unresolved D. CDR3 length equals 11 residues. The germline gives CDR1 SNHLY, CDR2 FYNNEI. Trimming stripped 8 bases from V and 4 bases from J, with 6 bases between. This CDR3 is CASSIYNEQFF. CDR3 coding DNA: TGTGCCAGCTCAATTTACAATGAGCAGTTCTTC. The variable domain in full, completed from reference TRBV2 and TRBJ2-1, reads EPEVTQTPSHQVTQMGQEVILRCVPISNHLYFYWYRQILGQKVEFLVSFYNNEISEKSEIFDDQFSVERPDGSNFTLKIRSTKLEDSAMYFCASSIYNEQFFGPGTRLTVL.

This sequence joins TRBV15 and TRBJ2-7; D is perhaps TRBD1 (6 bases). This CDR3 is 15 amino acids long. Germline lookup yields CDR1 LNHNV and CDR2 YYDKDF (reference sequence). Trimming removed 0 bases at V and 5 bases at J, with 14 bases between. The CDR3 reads CATSRDPNRADEQYF. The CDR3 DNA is TGTGCCACCAGCAGAGATCCCAACAGGGCGGACGAGCAGTACTTC. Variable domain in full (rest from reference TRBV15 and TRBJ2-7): DAMVIQNPRYQVTQFGKPVTLSCSQTLNHNVMYWYQQKSSQAPKLLFHYYDKDFNNEADTPDNFQSRRPNTSFCFLDIRSPGLGDTAMYLCATSRDPNRADEQYFGPGTRLTVT.

The CDR3 DNA follows: TGTGCCAGCAGTGGGACTAGCGGGTCTTCTATCTCCAACGTCCTGACTTTC. Amino acid sequence: CASSGTSGSSISNVLTF. The J gene is TRBJ2-6, the V gene TRBV6-1, with TRBD2 matching 11 bases. Germline CDR1 is MNHNS and CDR2 is SASEGT. This CDR3 contains 17 residues. V trimming: 4 bases; J trimming: 8 bases; junction bases outside the gene matches: 10.

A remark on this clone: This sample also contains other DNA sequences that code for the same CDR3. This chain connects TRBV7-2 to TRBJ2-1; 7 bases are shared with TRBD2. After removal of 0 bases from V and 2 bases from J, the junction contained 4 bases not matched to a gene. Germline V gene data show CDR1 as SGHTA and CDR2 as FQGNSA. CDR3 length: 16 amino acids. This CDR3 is CASSLAGGRTYNEQFF. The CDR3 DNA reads TGTGCCAGCAGCTTAGCGGGGGGGAGAACCTACAATGAGCAGTTCTTC.

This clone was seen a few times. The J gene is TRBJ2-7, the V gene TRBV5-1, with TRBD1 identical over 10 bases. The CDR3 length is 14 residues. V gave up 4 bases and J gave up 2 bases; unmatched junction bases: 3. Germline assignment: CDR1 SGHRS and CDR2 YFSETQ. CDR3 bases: TGCGCCAGCAGCGGGACAGGGGTGGCCTACGAGCAGTACTTC. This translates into CASSGTGVAYEQYF.

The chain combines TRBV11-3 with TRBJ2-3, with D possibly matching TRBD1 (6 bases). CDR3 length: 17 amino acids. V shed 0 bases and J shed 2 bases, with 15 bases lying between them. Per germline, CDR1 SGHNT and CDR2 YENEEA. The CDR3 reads CASSLEGGSSFTDTQYF. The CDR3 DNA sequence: TGTGCCAGCAGCTTAGAAGGGGGATCTTCATTCACAGATACGCAGTATTTT.

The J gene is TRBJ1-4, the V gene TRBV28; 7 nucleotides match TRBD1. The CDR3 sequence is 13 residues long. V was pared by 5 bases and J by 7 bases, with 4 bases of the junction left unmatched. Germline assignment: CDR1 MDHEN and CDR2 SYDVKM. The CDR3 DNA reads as TGTGCCAGCAGTCCGACAGGGATTGAAAAACTGTTTTTT. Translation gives CASSPTGIEKLFF.

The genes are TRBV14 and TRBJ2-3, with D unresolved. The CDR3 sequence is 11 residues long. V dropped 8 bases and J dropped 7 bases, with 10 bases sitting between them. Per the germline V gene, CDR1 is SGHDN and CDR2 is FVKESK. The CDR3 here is CASGLSHTQYF. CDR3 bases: TGTGCCAGCGGGCTCAGCCATACGCAGTATTTT.

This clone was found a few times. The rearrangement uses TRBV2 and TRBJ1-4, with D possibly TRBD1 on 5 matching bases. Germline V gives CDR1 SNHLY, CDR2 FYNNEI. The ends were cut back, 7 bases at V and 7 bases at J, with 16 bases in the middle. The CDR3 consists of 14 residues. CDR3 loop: CASTPFLGAEKLFF. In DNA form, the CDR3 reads TGTGCCAGCACGCCATTCCTAGGGGCTGAAAAACTGTTTTTT.

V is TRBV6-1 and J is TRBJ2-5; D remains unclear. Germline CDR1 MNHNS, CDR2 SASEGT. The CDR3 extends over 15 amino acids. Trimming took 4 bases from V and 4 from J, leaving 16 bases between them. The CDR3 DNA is TGTGCCAGCAGTGTTAGTCAGAACGTAGGAGAGACCCAGTACTTC. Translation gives CASSVSQNVGETQYF.

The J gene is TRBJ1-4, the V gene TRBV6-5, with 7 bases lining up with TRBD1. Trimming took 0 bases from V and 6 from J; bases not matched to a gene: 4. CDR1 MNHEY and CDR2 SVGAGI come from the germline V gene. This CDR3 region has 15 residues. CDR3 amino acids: CASSYSDRDYEKLFF. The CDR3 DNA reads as TGTGCCAGCAGTTACTCCGACAGGGATTATGAAAAACTGTTTTTT.

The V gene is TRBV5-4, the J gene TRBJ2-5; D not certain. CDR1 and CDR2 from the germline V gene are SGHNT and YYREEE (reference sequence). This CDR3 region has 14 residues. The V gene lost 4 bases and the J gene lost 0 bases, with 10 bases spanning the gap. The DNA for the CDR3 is TGTGCCAGCAGCGCGGACCAGTACCAAGAGACCCAGTACTTC. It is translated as CASSADQYQETQYF. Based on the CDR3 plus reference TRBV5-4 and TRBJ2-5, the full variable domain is ETGVTQSPTHLIKTRGQQVTLRCSSQSGHNTVSWYQQALGQGPQFIFQYYREEENGRGNFPPRFSGLQFPNYSSELNVNALELDDSALYLCASSADQYQETQYFGPGTRLLVL.

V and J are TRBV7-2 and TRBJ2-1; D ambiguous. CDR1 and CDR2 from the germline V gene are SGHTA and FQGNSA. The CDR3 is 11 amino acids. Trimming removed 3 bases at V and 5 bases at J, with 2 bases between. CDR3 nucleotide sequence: TGTGCCAGCAGCTTTCACAATGAGCAGTTCTTC. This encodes CASSFHNEQFF.

The CDR3 DNA reads as TGTGCCAGCAGCTTCCCTCGCGGGAGAATAAACGAGCAGTACTTC. Residues: CASSFPRGRINEQYF. The rearrangement joins TRBV7-8 to TRBJ2-7; 7 bases agree with TRBD2. This CDR3 comprises 15 residues. With 3 bases clipped from V and 5 bases from J, the junction kept 10 bases outside the gene matches. Germline CDR1 is SGHVS and CDR2 is FQNEAQ.

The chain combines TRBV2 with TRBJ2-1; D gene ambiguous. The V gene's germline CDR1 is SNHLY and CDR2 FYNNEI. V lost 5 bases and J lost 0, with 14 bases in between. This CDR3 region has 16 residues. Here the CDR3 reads CASSLSMIFSYNEQFF. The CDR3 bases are TGTGCCAGCAGTTTGTCGATGATATTCTCCTACAATGAGCAGTTCTTC.

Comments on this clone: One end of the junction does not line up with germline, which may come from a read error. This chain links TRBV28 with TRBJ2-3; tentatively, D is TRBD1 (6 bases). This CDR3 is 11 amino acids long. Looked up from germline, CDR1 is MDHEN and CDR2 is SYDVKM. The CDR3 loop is CASSLPTGTFF. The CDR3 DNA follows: TGTGCCAGCAGTTTACCTACCGGGACATTTTTT.

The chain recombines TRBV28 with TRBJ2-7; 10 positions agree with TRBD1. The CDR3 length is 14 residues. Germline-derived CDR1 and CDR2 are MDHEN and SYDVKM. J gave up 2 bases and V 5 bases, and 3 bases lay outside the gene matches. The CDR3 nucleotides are TGTGCCAGCAGTATCGGGACAGGGGCCTACGAGCAGTACTTC. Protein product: CASSIGTGAYEQYF.